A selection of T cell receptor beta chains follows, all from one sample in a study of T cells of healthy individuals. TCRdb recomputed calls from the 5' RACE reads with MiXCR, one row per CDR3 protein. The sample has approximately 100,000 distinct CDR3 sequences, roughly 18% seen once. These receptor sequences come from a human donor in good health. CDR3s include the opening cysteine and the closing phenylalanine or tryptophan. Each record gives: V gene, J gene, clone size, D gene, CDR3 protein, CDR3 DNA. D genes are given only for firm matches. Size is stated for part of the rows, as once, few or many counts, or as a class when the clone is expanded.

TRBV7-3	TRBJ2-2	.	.	CASSLKVSGGELFF	TGTGCCAGCAGCTTAAAAGTTTCAGGCGGGGAGCTGTTTTTT
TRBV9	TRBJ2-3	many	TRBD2	CASSSRGTSGGVGTDTQYF	TGTGCCAGCAGCTCCCGAGGGACTAGCGGGGGGGTCGGCACAGATACGCAGTATTTT
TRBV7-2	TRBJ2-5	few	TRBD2	CASSPWTSGRSQETQYF	TGTGCCAGCAGCCCCTGGACTAGCGGGAGGTCCCAAGAGACCCAGTACTTC
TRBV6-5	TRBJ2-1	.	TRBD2	CASTRASGTGSSYNEQFF	TGTGCCAGCACTCGGGCTAGCGGGACCGGGAGCTCCTACAATGAGCAGTTCTTC
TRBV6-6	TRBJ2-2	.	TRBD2	CASSYTSGGAGGELFF	TGTGCCAGCAGTTATACTAGCGGGGGGGCCGGCGGGGAGCTGTTTTTT
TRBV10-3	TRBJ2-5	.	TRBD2	CAISEREGPETQYF	TGTGCCATCAGTGAGCGGGAGGGCCCAGAGACCCAGTACTTC
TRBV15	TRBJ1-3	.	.	CATSTTSGNTIYF	TGTGCCACCAGCACAACCTCTGGAAACACCATATATTTT
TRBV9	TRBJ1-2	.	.	CASGATGDYGYTF	TGTGCCAGCGGCGCGACAGGTGATTATGGCTACACCTTC
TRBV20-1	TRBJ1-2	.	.	CSAVEGYGYTF	TGCAGTGCTGTGGAGGGCTATGGCTACACCTTC
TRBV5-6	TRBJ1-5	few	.	CASSLSIKSNKDQPQHF	TGTGCCAGCAGCTTGTCCATAAAATCGAACAAGGATCAGCCCCAGCATTTT
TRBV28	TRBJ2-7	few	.	CASSLDPWTATYEQYF	TGTGCCAGCAGTTTGGACCCATGGACAGCCACCTACGAGCAGTACTTC
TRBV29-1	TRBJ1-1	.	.	CSVPDDTANTEAFF	TGCAGCGTACCGGACGACACCGCGAACACTGAAGCTTTCTTT
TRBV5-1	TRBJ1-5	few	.	CAIPDVNQPQHF	TGCGCCATCCCAGACGTTAATCAGCCCCAGCATTTT
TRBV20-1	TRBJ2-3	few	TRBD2	CSAEGTSGSTDTQYF	TGCAGTGCAGAAGGGACTAGCGGGAGCACAGATACGCAGTATTTT
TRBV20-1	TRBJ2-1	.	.	CSARDRIYNEQFF	TGCAGTGCTAGAGACAGGATCTACAATGAGCAGTTCTTC
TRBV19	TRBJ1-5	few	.	CASSIDLENNQPQHF	TGTGCCAGTAGTATAGATCTTGAGAACAATCAGCCCCAGCATTTT
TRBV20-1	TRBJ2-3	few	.	CSARGPGAPDTQYF	TGCAGTGCTAGAGGTCCAGGGGCCCCAGATACGCAGTATTTT
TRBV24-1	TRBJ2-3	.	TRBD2	CATSDPLAGGTDTQYF	TGTGCCACCAGTGATCCGCTAGCGGGAGGGACAGATACGCAGTATTTT
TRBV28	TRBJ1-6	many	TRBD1	CASSIDSTGNNSPLHF	TGTGCCAGCAGTATCGACTCGACAGGGAATAATTCACCCCTCCACTTT
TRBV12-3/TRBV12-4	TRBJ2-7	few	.	CASSFWGSYEQYF	TGTGCCAGCAGTTTTTGGGGATCCTACGAGCAGTACTTC
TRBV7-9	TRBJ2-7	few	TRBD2	CASSPSGSYEQYF	TGTGCCAGCAGCCCTAGCGGGAGCTACGAGCAGTACTTC
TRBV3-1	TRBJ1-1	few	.	CASSRGGLDTEAFF	TGTGCCAGCAGCCGCGGAGGGTTGGACACTGAAGCTTTCTTT
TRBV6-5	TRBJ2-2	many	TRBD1	CASPLSTGQGNTGELFF	TGTGCCAGCCCGTTATCGACGGGACAGGGTAACACCGGGGAGCTGTTTTTT
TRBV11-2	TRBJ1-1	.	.	CASSSIARTDLNTEAFF	TGTGCCAGCAGCTCCATCGCTAGGACAGACTTGAACACTGAAGCTTTCTTT
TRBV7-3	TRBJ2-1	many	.	CASSLGDNEQFF	TGTGCCAGCAGCTTAGGGGACAATGAGCAGTTCTTC
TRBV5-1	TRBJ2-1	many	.	CASSLEAGDEQFF	TGCGCCAGCAGCTTGGAGGCAGGGGATGAGCAGTTCTTC
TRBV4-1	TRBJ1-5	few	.	CASSQEQYSNQPQHF	TGCGCCAGCAGCCAGGAACAGTATAGCAATCAGCCCCAGCATTTT
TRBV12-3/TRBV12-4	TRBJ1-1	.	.	CASSLDAGEAFF	TGTGCCAGCAGTTTAGACGCGGGTGAAGCTTTCTTT
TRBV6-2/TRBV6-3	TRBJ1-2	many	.	CASSSLLAEYRGYTF	TGTGCCAGCAGTTCCCTACTAGCAGAGTACCGGGGCTACACCTTC
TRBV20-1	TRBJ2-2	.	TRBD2	CSIYSGGPSDTGELFF	TGCAGTATATATTCGGGGGGGCCGTCTGACACCGGGGAGCTGTTTTTT
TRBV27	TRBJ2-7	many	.	CASSLVAAPYSYEQYF	TGTGCCAGCAGTTTAGTAGCGGCACCGTACTCCTACGAGCAGTACTTC
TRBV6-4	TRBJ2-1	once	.	CASSNSTNEQFF	TGTGCCTCCAGCAACTCAACCAATGAGCAGTTCTTC
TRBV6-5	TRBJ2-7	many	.	CASSYALAHEQYF	TGTGCCAGCAGTTACGCACTCGCCCACGAGCAGTACTTC
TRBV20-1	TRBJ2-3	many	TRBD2	CSGTRRTSGVSDTQYF	TGCAGTGGCACGAGGCGGACTAGCGGGGTCTCAGATACGCAGTATTTT
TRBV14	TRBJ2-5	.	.	CASSSQIQETQYF	TGTGCCAGCAGCTCACAAATTCAAGAGACCCAGTACTTC
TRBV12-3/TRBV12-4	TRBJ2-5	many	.	CASSLRPERETQYF	TGTGCCAGCAGTTTAAGGCCCGAAAGAGAGACCCAGTACTTC
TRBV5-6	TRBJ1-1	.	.	CASSSPLYGSPEAFF	TGTGCCAGCAGCTCGCCCCTTTACGGTTCTCCTGAAGCTTTCTTT
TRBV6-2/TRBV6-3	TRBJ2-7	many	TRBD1	CASSSQGFKDYEQYF	TGTGCCAGCAGTTCACAGGGGTTTAAGGACTACGAGCAGTACTTC
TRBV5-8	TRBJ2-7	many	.	CASSHRLMSSYEQYF	TGTGCCAGCAGCCACCGTCTGATGAGCTCCTACGAGCAGTACTTC
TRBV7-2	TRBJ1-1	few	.	CASSSARGQNTEAFF	TGTGCCAGCAGCTCAGCTCGAGGACAGAACACTGAAGCTTTCTTT